The T cell receptor beta chain under discussion was sequenced for a study of radiation and T cells in renal cell carcinoma. General study results and limits: Baseline intratumoral clonotype presence is unknown without pretreatment biopsies. From baseline, blood top tumor clonotypes peaked at 2 weeks post-radiation.

A note on this clone: What it binds is unknown.

Produced via immunoSEQ multiplex PCR; TCRdb's table is partial and in-frame only. Of tens of thousands of clones in the sample, 65% to 90% were seen once. Trimming took 5 bases from V and 8 from J; bases not matched to a gene: 9. Germline V gene data show CDR1 as SEHNR and CDR2 as FQNEAQ (reference sequence). The CDR3 has 15 residues. The time point denotes: blood 2 weeks post-SBRT. Regarding treatment: 15 Gy SBRT to primary tumor, nephrectomy 4 weeks later. The tumor was a clear cell renal cell carcinoma. The rearrangement uses TRBV7-9 and TRBJ1-6; 7 bases agree with TRBD1. This receptor was obtained from a woman aged 50 to 60 with renal cell carcinoma. The sample was blood, taken from a patient whose treatment included radiotherapy and nephrectomy. The CDR3, as DNA: TGTGCCAGCAGCATCAGGACAGGTTTAGATTCACCCCTCCACTTT. Its protein is CASSIRTGLDSPLHF.